What follows are 21 T cell receptor beta chains derived from one specimen sequenced in a study of T cell changes during pregnancy in multiple sclerosis. This table comes from immunoSEQ multiplex PCR, and its TCRdb copy is limited to in-frame clones, with some not included. The sample lists tens of thousands of clones, approximately 92% occurring once. Here the sequenced sample was peripheral blood, taken after pregnancy. All receptors derive from a female donor in good health, enrolled as a control in a pregnancy study.

This rearrangement joins TRBV28 to TRBJ1-2; 9 bases match TRBD1. This CDR3 is 14 amino acids long. The ends lost 7 bases at V and 2 bases at J; junction bases unmatched: 5. Per germline, CDR1 MDHEN and CDR2 SYDVKM. CDR3 region: CASTPGQGNYGYTF. The CDR3 nucleotides are TGTGCCAGCACCCCGGGACAGGGAAACTATGGCTACACCTTC.

The chain combines TRBV11-3 with TRBJ2-2; D is undetermined. This CDR3 comprises 16 residues. Trimming pared 3 bases from V and 1 base from J, leaving 12 bases between. Germline lookup yields CDR1 SGHNT and CDR2 YENEEA. CDR3 sequence reads: CASSFRNSLNTGELFF. The CDR3 bases are TGTGCCAGCAGCTTCCGGAACAGCCTGAACACCGGGGAGCTGTTTTTT.

The rearrangement joins TRBV7-3 to TRBJ2-1; 15 nucleotides align to TRBD2. The CDR3 is 18 residues long. Unmatched junction bases numbered 5, after V lost 4 bases and J lost 1 base. Germline V gene sequence: CDR1 SGHTA, CDR2 FQGTGA. This chain's CDR3 is CASSYGLAGGTSYNEQFF. DNA for the CDR3: TGTGCCAGCAGCTACGGACTAGCGGGAGGGACGTCCTACAATGAGCAGTTCTTC.

This rearrangement joins TRBV7-9 to TRBJ1-2; D ambiguous. Germline V gene lookup returns CDR1 SEHNR and CDR2 FQNEAQ (reference sequence). Trimming took off 3 bases at V and 3 bases at J, with 8 bases between the two ends. The length of the CDR3 is 13 residues. CDR3 in DNA: TGTGCCAGCAGCTTGAAAACTCACTATGGCTACACCTTC. It encodes CASSLKTHYGYTF.

This clone occurred once. The rearrangement links TRBV28 to TRBJ2-7, with 7 positions matching TRBD1. Trimming removed 3 bases from V and 1 base from J; junction bases left unmatched: 6. Germline V gene data show CDR1 as MDHEN and CDR2 as SYDVKM. CDR3 length equals 15 residues. The CDR3 DNA sequence: TGTGCCAGCAGTTTGTACAGGGGACCTTCCTACGAGCAGTACTTC. Encoded protein: CASSLYRGPSYEQYF.

This chain uses TRBV5-1 with TRBJ1-4; TRBD1 might be the D (5 bases). Trimming took off 4 bases at V and 3 bases at J, with 10 bases between the two ends. The CDR3 sequence is 14 residues long. The germline gives CDR1 SGHRS, CDR2 YFSETQ. CDR3 nucleotides: TGCGCCAGCAGCGGCGGGGCGTCTAATGAAAAACTGTTTTTT. Protein: CASSGGASNEKLFF.

Concerning this clone itself: Other DNA sequences within the sample encode an identical CDR3. The J gene is TRBJ1-2, the V gene TRBV29-1; a weak D match, TRBD1 (6 bases). The CDR3 length is 12 residues. Germline values: CDR1 SQVTM, CDR2 ANQGSEA. V dropped 4 bases and J dropped 1 base, with 7 bases sitting between them. As DNA, the CDR3 is TGCAGCGTTGGAGGGGGTAACTATGGCTACACCTTC. Translated: CSVGGGNYGYTF. Full variable domain (remainder filled in from reference TRBV29-1 and TRBJ1-2): SAVISQKPSRDICQRGTSLTIQCQVDSQVTMMFWYRQQPGQSLTLIATANQGSEATYESGFVIDKFPISRPNLTFSTLTVSNMSPEDSSIYLCSVGGGNYGYTFGSGTRLTVV.

The chain employs TRBV5-4 and TRBJ1-2; D might be TRBD1 (6 bases). The length of the CDR3 is 14 residues. CDR1 is SGHNT and CDR2 is YYREEE in the germline V gene (reference sequence). V lost 5 bases and J 4 bases, leaving 15 bases between the germline ends. CDR3 coding DNA: TGTGCCAGCAGTTTCGACAGGTCTGTCTATGGCTACACCTTC. It specifies CASSFDRSVYGYTF.

The J gene is TRBJ2-1, the V gene TRBV6-4, with 7 positions matching TRBD2. The CDR3 runs 15 residues. CDR1 is MRHNA, CDR2 SNTAGT, per germline. Unmatched junction bases numbered 3, after V lost 0 bases and J lost 4 bases. DNA of the CDR3: TGTGCCAGCAGTGACTCTGCGGGGGAATACAATGAGCAGTTCTTC. As protein: CASSDSAGEYNEQFF.

This chain connects TRBV5-1 to TRBJ2-3, with a possible D match to TRBD1 (5 bases). Germline V CDR1 and CDR2: SGHRS, YFSETQ. Trimming took off 0 bases at V and 2 bases at J, with 22 bases between the two ends. The CDR3 totals 19 residues. The DNA of the CDR3 is TGCGCCAGCAGCTTGGTTGCAGGGCAGCCTACTCACGACACAGATACGCAGTATTTT. Its protein product is CASSLVAGQPTHDTDTQYF. The full variable domain, completed using reference TRBV5-1 and TRBJ2-3, is KAGVTQTPRYLIKTRGQQVTLSCSPISGHRSVSWYQQTPGQGLQFLFEYFSETQRNKGNFPGRFSGRQFSNSRSEMNVSTLELGDSALYLCASSLVAGQPTHDTDTQYFGPGTRLTVL.

The chain uses TRBV7-2 and TRBJ2-1; 7 positions agree with TRBD2. The germline CDR1 and CDR2 sequences are SGHTA and FQGNSA. After removal of 1 base from V and 12 bases from J, the junction contained 3 bases not matched to a gene. The CDR3 has 12 residues. The CDR3 nucleotides are TGTGCCAGCAGCTTAGGACTAGCCGGGCAGTTCTTC. This translates into CASSLGLAGQFF.

In this sample, this clone turned up a few times. The chain is built from TRBV4-1 and TRBJ1-1; 11 bases map to TRBD1. Looked up from germline, CDR1 is MGHRA and CDR2 is YSYEKL. The CDR3 is made up of 16 amino acids. V dropped 1 base and J dropped 0; count of bases not matched to a gene: 1. CDR3 loop: CASSQGTGGLNTEAFF. The CDR3 DNA sequence: TGCGCCAGCAGCCAAGGGACAGGGGGCCTGAACACTGAAGCTTTCTTT.

This clone has only one observation. The V call is TRBV18, the J call TRBJ2-7, with D possibly being TRBD1 (6 bases). Germline V CDR1 and CDR2: KGHSH, LQKENI. CDR3 length equals 14 residues. V was cut by 5 bases and J by 3 bases, with 14 bases left in between. This CDR3 reads CASSLTGTNYEQYF. CDR3 DNA sequence: TGTGCCAGCTCATTAACCGGGACAAACTACGAGCAGTACTTC.

The V call is TRBV7-2, the J call TRBJ1-3, with 9 positions matching TRBD1. This CDR3 is built from 17 residues. V shed 5 bases and J 2 bases; nucleotides not matched to a gene: 10. Germline-derived CDR1 and CDR2 are SGHTA and FQGNSA. CDR3 bases: TGTGCCAGCAGCCCACAAGGGACAGGGAAAGCTGGAAACACCATATATTTT. Protein product: CASSPQGTGKAGNTIYF.

In its sample, this clone was seen once. V usage is TRBV9 and J usage is TRBJ2-3, with no clear D. The CDR3 totals 14 residues. Trimming cost V 3 bases and J 1 base, with 9 bases left between them. Germline CDR1 and CDR2: SGDLS and YYNGEE. The chain's CDR3 is CASSAVIGTDTQYF. The CDR3, as DNA: TGTGCCAGCAGCGCCGTAATTGGCACAGATACGCAGTATTTT.

The chain is built from TRBV6-6 and TRBJ2-5; D perhaps matches TRBD1 (5 bases). Germline V gene sequence: CDR1 MNHNY, CDR2 SVGAGI (reference sequence). This CDR3 region has 13 residues. Trimming stripped 5 bases from V and 2 bases from J, with 9 bases between. The CDR3 loop is CASSDREQETQYF. The DNA of the CDR3 is TGTGCCAGCAGTGACAGAGAACAAGAGACCCAGTACTTC.

The chain joins TRBV14 to TRBJ2-7; 7 nucleotides line up with TRBD1. Germline V gene lookup returns CDR1 SGHDN and CDR2 FVKESK. Trimming took 1 base from V and 0 from J; bases not matched to a gene: 6. The CDR3 extends over 16 amino acids. The CDR3 protein is CASSQAGTAISYEQYF. The CDR3 bases are TGTGCCAGCAGCCAAGCGGGGACAGCAATCTCCTACGAGCAGTACTTC. The variable domain in full, completed from reference TRBV14 and TRBJ2-7, reads EAGVTQFPSHSVIEKGQTVTLRCDPISGHDNLYWYRRVMGKEIKFLLHFVKESKQDESGMPNNRFLAERTGGTYSTLKVQPAELEDSGVYFCASSQAGTAISYEQYFGPGTRLTVT.

The rearrangement links TRBV19 to TRBJ2-7; possible D gene TRBD2, 6 bases. Germline V gene sequence: CDR1 LNHDA, CDR2 SQIVND (reference sequence). This CDR3 comprises 17 residues. V was pared by 5 bases and J by 3 bases, with 23 bases between. Here the CDR3 reads CASSLSSGLAFVYEQYF. The CDR3 bases are TGTGCCAGTAGTTTGTCATCGGGACTGGCTTTTGTCTACGAGCAGTACTTC. The entire variable domain, with the rest obtained from reference TRBV19 and TRBJ2-7, is as follows: DGGITQSPKYLFRKEGQNVTLSCEQNLNHDAMYWYRQDPGQGLRLIYYSQIVNDFQKGDIAEGYSVSREKKESFPLTVTSAQKNPTAFYLCASSLSSGLAFVYEQYFGPGTRLTVT.

The chain couples TRBV7-7 to TRBJ2-1, with 10 bases matching TRBD2. From germline, CDR1 is SSHAT and CDR2 FNYEAQ (reference sequence). The CDR3 loop spans 14 amino acids. With 6 bases clipped from V and 8 bases from J, the junction kept 7 bases outside the gene matches. The CDR3 loop reads CASSPLAGVYEQFF. The CDR3 DNA reads TGTGCCAGCAGTCCTCTAGCGGGGGTATATGAGCAGTTCTTC.

The chain combines TRBV12-5 with TRBJ2-7; 7 bases map to TRBD1. The CDR3 runs 18 residues. Trimming took 7 bases from V and 2 from J; bases not matched to a gene: 20. Germline values: CDR1 LGHNT, CDR2 FRNRAP. CDR3 coding DNA: TGTGCTAGTGTCCAATCCGGGACAGTAAATAGGTTGCCCTACGAGCAGTACTTC. Translation: CASVQSGTVNRLPYEQYF. Variable domain in full (rest from reference TRBV12-5 and TRBJ2-7): DARVTQTPRHKVTEMGQEVTMRCQPILGHNTVFWYRQTMMQGLELLAYFRNRAPLDDSGMPKDRFSAEMPDATLATLKIQPSEPRDSAVYFCASVQSGTVNRLPYEQYFGPGTRLTVT.

The V gene is TRBV7-9, the J gene TRBJ1-2; the match to TRBD1 covers 7 bases. Per the germline V gene, CDR1 is SEHNR and CDR2 is FQNEAQ (reference sequence). There are 14 residues in the CDR3. The junction had 9 bases not matched to a gene; V was cut back by 4 bases and J by 7 bases. The CDR3 spells CASSSWDSDIGYTF. As DNA, the CDR3 is TGTGCCAGCAGCTCCTGGGACAGCGATATTGGCTACACCTTC. Drawing the rest from reference TRBV7-9 and TRBJ1-2, the complete variable domain is DTGVSQNPRHKITKRGQNVTFRCDPISEHNRLYWYRQTLGQGPEFLTYFQNEAQLEKSRLLSDRFSAERPKGSFSTLEIQRTEQGDSAMYLCASSSWDSDIGYTFGSGTRLTVV.